The clone carrying this T cell receptor (beta chain) has a single count. Its antigen is unidentified. A multiplex PCR was run with 60 Vbeta primers and 13 Jbeta primers. Libraries were prepared by immunoSEQ multiplex PCR; TCRdb keeps only in-frame clonotypes and omits some of them. The table lists just over 150,000 clones, around 76% of them singletons, with roughly 1.9% in the top ten. These data come from a study of cytomegalovirus exposure and HLA in healthy donors. Germline CDR1 and CDR2: SGHRS and YFSETQ. CDR3 length equals 15 residues. V lost 0 bases to trimming and J lost 6 bases; unmatched junction nucleotides: 3. Whole-study results and caveats: When analyzed later, a missense DCLRE1C variant was found to be linked to TCR beta V- and J-gene trimming. Across donors, most TCRs were seen rarely, yet some public ones were widespread.

V is TRBV5-1 and J is TRBJ2-1, with TRBD2 matching 10 bases. The sample taken for sequencing was PBMCs. The receptor was derived from a female donor in good health and CMV-seronegative. CDR3 in amino acids: CASSLEPSGSNEQFF. CDR3 DNA sequence: TGCGCCAGCAGCTTGGAGCCTAGCGGGAGCAATGAGCAGTTCTTC.